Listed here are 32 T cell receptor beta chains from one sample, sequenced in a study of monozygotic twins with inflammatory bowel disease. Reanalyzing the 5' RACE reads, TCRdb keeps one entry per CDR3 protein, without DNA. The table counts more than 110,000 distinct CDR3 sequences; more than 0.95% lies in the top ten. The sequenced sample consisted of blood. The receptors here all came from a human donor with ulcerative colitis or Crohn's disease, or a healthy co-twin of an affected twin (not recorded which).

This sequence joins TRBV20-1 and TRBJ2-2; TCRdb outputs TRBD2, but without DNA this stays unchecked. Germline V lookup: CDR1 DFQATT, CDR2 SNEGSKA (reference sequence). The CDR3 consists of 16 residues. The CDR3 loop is CSAVLGTSGRGGELFF.

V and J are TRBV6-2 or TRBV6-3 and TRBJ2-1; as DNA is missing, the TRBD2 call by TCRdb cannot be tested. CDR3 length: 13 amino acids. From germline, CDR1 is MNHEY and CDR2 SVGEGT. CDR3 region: CASSYLREGEQFF.

The CDR3 sequence: CASSLSIAWRELFF. V is TRBV27 and J is TRBJ2-2. CDR1 is MNHEY and CDR2 is SMNVEV in the germline V gene (reference sequence). This CDR3 spans 14 amino acids.

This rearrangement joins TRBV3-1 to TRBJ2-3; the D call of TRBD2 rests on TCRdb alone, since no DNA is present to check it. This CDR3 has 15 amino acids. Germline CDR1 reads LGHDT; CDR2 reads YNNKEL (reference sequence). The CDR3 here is CASSLSGRGSDTQYF.

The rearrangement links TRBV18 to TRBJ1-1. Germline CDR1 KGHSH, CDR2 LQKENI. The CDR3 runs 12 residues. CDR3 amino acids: CASSQGEGEAFF.

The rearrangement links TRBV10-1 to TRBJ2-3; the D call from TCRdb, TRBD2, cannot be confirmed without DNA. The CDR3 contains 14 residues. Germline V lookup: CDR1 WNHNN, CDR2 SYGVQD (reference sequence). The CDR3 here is CASSSAGPTDTQYF.

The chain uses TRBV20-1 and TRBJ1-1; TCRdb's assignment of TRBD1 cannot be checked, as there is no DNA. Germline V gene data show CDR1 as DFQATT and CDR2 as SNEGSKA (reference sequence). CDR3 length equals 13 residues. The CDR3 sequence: CSASRPPDAEAFF.

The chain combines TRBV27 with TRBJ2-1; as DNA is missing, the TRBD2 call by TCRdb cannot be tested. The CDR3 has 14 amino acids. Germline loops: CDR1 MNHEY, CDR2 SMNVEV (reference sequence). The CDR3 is CASGLAGGRNEQFF.

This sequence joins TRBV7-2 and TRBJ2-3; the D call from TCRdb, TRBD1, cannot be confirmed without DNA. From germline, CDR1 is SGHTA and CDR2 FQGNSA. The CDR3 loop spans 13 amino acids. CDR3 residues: CASSPGRTDTQYF.

The CDR3: CASSLARGTDTQYF. The gene calls are TRBV7-2 and TRBJ2-3; checking the TCRdb D call of TRBD1 is not possible without DNA. CDR3 size: 14 residues. CDR1 is SGHTA, CDR2 FQGNSA, per germline.

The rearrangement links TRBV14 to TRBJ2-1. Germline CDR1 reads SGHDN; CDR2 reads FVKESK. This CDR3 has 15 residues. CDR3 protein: CASSVRLNSYNEQFF. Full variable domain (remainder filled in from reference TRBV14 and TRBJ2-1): EAGVTQFPSHSVIEKGQTVTLRCDPISGHDNLYWYRRVMGKEIKFLLHFVKESKQDESGMPNNRFLAERTGGTYSTLKVQPAELEDSGVYFCASSVRLNSYNEQFFGPGTRLTVL.

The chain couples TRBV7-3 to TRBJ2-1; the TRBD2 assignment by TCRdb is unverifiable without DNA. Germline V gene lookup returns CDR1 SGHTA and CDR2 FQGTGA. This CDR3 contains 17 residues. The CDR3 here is CASSLLAGLTQNNEQFF. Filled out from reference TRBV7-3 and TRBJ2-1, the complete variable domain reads GAGVSQTPSNKVTEKGKYVELRCDPISGHTALYWYRQSLGQGPEFLIYFQGTGAADDSGLPNDRFFAVRPEGSVSTLKIQRTERGDSAVYLCASSLLAGLTQNNEQFFGPGTRLTVL.

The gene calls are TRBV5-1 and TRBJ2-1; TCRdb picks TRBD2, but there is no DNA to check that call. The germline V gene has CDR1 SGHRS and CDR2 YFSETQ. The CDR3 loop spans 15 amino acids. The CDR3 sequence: CASSLNSGSPDEQFF.

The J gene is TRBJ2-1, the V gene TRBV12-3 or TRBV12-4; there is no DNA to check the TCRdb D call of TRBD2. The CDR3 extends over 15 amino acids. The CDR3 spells CASTASRSPFDEQFF.

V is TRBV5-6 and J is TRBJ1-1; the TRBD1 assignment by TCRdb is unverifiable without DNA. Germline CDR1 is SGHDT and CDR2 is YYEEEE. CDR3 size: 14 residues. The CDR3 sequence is CASSLSPWDTEAFF.

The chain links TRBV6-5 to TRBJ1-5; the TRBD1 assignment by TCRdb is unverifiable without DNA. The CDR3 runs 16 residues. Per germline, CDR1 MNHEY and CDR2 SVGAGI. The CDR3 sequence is CASSSFPGDSNQPQHF.

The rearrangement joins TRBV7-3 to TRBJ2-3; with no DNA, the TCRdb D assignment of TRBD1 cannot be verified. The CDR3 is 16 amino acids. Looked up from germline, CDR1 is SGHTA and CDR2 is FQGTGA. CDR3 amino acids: CASRVTGTPSTDTQYF.

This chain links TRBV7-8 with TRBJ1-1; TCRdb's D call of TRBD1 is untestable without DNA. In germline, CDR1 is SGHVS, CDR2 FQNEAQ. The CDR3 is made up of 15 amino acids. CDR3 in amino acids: CASSAPQGWITEAFF.

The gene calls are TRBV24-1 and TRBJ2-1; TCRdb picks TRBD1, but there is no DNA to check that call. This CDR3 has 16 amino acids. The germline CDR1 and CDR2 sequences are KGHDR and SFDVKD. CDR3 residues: CATSDPRGQVGSEQFF.

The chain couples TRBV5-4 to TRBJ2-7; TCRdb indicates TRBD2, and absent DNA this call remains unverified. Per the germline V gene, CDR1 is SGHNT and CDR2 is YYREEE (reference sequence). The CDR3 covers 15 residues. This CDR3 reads CASSQGLAEPYEQYF.

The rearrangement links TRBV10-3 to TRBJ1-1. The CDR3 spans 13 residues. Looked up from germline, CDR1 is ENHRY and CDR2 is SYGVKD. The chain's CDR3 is CAMRWNMNTEAFF.

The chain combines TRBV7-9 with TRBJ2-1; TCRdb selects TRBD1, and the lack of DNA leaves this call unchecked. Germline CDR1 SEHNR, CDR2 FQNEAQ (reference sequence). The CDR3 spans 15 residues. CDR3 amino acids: CASSGPGQGASEQFF.

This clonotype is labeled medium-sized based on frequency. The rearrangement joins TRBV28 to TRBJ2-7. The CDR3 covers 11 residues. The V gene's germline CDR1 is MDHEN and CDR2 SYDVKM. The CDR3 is CASSSGYEQYF.

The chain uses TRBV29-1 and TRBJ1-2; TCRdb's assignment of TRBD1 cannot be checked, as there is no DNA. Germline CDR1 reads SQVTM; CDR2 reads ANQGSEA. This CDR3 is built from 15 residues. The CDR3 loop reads CSVVGGRNGSYGYTF.

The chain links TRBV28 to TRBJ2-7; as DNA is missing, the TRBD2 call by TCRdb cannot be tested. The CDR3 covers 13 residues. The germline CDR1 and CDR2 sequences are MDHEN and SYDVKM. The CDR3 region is CASSLLGGYEQYF.

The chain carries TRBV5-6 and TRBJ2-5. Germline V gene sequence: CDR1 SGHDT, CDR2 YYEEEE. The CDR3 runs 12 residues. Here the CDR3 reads CASSLDLGTQYF.

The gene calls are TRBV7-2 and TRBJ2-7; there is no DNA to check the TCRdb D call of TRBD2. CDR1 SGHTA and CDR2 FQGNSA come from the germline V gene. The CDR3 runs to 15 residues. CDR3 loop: CASSLGLAGLYEQYF.

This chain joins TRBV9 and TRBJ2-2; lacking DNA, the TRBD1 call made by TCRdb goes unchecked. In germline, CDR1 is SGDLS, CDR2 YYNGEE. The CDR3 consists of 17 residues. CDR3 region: CASSVWAGSGNTGELFF.

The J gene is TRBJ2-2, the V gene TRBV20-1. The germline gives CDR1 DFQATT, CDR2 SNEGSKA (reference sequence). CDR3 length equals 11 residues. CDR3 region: CSARVPGELFF.

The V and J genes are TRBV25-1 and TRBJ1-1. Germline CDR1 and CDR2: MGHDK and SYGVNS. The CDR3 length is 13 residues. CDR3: CASSAQVDTEAFF.

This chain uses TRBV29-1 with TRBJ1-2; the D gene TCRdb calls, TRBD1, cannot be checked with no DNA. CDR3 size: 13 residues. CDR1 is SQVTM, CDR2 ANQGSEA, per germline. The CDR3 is CSVIDREGSGYTF.

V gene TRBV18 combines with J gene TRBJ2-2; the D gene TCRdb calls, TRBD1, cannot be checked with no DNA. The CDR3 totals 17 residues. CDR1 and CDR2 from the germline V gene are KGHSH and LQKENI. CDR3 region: CASSPPAGTANTGELFF.